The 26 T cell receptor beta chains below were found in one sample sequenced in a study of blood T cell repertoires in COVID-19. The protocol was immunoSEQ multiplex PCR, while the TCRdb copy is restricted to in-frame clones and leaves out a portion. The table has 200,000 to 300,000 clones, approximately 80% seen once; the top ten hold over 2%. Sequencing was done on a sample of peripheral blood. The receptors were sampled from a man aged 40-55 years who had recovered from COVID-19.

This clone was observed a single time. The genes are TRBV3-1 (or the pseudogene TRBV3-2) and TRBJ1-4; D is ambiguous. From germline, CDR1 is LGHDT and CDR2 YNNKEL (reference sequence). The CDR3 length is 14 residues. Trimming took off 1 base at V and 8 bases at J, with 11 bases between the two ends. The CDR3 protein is CASSQGGGQEKLFF. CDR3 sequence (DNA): TGTGCCAGCAGCCAAGGAGGAGGCCAAGAAAAACTGTTTTTT.

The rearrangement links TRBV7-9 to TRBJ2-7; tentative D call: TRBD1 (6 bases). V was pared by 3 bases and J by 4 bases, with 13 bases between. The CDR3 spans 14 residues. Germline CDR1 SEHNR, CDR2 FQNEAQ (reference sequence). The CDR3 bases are TGTGCCAGCAGCTTTACAGGGAGTGGGTACGAGCAGTACTTC. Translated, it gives CASSFTGSGYEQYF.

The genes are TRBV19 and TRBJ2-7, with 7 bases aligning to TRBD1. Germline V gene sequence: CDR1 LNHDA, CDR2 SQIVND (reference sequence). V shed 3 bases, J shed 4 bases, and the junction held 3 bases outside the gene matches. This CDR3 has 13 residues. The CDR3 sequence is CASSIRQGYEQYF. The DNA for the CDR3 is TGTGCCAGTAGTATCCGACAGGGTTACGAGCAGTACTTC.

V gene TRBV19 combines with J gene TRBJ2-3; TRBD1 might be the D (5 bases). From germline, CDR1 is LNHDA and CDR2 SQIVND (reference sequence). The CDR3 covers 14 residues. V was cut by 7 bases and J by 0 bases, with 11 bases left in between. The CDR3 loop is CASNRQISTDTQYF. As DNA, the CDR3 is TGTGCCAGTAACCGACAGATTAGCACAGATACGCAGTATTTT.

In DNA form, the CDR3 reads TGTGCCAGTAGAGGGGACAGTTCCCACGGGACCCAGTACTTC. It encodes CASRGDSSHGTQYF. This chain joins TRBV19 and TRBJ2-5, with 7 bases fitting TRBD1. Germline CDR1 and CDR2: LNHDA and SQIVND (reference sequence). After removal of 6 bases from V and 7 bases from J, the junction contained 11 bases not matched to a gene. This CDR3 comprises 14 residues.

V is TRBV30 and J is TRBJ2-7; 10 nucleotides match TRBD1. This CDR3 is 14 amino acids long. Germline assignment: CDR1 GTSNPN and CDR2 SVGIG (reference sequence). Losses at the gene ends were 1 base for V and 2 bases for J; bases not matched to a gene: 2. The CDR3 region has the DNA TGTGCCTGGAGTGCAGGACAGGGGGCCTACGAGCAGTACTTC. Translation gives CAWSAGQGAYEQYF.

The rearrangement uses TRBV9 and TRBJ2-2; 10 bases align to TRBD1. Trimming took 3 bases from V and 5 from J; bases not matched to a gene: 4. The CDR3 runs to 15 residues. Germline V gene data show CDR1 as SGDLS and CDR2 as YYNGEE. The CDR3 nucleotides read TGTGCCAGCAGCGACCCGGGACAGGGGACCGGGGAGCTGTTTTTT. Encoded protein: CASSDPGQGTGELFF.

CDR3 residues: CASSDAPGQSSNEKLFF. As DNA, the CDR3 is TGTGCCAGCTCAGACGCCCCGGGACAGAGCTCTAATGAAAAACTGTTTTTT. The chain links TRBV18 to TRBJ1-4, with 7 positions matching TRBD1. V lost 5 bases to trimming and J lost 3 bases; unmatched junction nucleotides: 12. Germline assignment: CDR1 KGHSH and CDR2 LQKENI. The CDR3 runs 17 residues. Full variable domain (outside the CDR3, taken from reference TRBV18 and TRBJ1-4): NAGVMQNPRHLVRRRGQEARLRCSPMKGHSHVYWYRQLPEEGLKFMVYLQKENIIDESGMPKERFSAEFPKEGPSILRIQQVVRGDSAAYFCASSDAPGQSSNEKLFFGSGTQLSVL.

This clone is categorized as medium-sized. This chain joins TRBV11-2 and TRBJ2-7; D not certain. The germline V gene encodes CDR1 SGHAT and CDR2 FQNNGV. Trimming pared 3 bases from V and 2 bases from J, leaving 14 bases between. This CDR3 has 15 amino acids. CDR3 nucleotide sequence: TGTGCCAGCAGCTTTTTCAGGTATTCGGCCTACGAGCAGTACTTC. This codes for CASSFFRYSAYEQYF.

CDR3 in DNA: TGTGCCAGCAGGGACCAAACAGGGCCCAACGGCTACACCTTC. Protein: CASRDQTGPNGYTF. The V gene is TRBV5-5, the J gene TRBJ1-2; a possible D gene is TRBD1 (6 bases). V was clipped by 5 bases and J by 8 bases, with 19 bases between them. The CDR3 is made up of 14 amino acids. Germline lookup yields CDR1 SGHKS and CDR2 YYEKEE (reference sequence).

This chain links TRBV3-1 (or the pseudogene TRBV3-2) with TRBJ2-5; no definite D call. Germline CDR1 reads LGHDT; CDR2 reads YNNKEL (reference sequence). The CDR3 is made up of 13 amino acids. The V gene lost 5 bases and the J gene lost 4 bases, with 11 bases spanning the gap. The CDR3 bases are TGTGCCAGCAGCTCAGGTGTCCGAGAGACCCAGTACTTC. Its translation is CASSSGVRETQYF.

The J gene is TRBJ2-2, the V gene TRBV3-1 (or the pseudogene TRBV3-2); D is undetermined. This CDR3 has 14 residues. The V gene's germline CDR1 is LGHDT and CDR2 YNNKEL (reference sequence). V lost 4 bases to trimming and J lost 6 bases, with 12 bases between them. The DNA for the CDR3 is TGTGCCAGCAGCCCTACCTCGGCGGCCGGGGAGCTGTTTTTT. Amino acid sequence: CASSPTSAAGELFF.

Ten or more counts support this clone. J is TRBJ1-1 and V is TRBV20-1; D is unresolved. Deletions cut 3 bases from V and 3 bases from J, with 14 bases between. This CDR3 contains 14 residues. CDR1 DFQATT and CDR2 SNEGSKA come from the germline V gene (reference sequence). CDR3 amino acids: CSASHPGLYTEAFF. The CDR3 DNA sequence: TGCAGTGCTAGTCACCCCGGACTTTACACTGAAGCTTTCTTT.

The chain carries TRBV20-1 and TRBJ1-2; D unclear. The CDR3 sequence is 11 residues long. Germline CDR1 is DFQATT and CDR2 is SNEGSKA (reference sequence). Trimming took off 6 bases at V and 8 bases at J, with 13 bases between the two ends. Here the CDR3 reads CSAQMRWGYTF. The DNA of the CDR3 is TGCAGTGCCCAAATGCGGTGGGGCTACACCTTC.

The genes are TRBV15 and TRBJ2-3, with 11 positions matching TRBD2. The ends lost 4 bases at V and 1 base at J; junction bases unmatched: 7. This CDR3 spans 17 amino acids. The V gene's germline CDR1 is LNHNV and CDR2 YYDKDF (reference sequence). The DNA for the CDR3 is TGTGCCACCAGCAAACCGGGACTAGCGGACCGCACAGATACGCAGTATTTT. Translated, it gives CATSKPGLADRTDTQYF.

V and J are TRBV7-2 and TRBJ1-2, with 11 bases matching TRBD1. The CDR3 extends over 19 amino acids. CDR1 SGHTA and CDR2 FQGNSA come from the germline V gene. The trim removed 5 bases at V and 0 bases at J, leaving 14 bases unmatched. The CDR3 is CASSLRTGGARVANYGYTF. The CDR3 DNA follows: TGTGCCAGCAGCCTACGGACAGGGGGCGCCCGGGTCGCTAACTATGGCTACACCTTC.

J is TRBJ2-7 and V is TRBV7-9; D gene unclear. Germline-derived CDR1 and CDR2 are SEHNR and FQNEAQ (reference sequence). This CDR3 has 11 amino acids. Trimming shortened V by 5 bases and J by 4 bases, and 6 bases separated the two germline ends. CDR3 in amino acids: CASSRSYEQYF. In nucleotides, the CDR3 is TGTGCCAGCAGCCGGAGTTACGAGCAGTACTTC.

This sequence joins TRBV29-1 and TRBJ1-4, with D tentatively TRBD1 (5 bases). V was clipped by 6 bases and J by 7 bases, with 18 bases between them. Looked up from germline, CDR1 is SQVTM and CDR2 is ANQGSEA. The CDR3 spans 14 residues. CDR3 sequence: CSVPVGGSSEKLFF. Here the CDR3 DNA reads TGCAGCGTCCCCGTGGGGGGGAGTAGTGAAAAACTGTTTTTT. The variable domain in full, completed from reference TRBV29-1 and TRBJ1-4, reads SAVISQKPSRDICQRGTSLTIQCQVDSQVTMMFWYRQQPGQSLTLIATANQGSEATYESGFVIDKFPISRPNLTFSTLTVSNMSPEDSSIYLCSVPVGGSSEKLFFGSGTQLSVL.

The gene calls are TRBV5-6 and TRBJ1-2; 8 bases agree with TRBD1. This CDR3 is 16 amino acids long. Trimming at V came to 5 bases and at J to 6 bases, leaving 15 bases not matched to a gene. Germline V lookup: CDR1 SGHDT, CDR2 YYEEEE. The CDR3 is CASRLWDRSLYHGYTF. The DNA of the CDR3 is TGTGCCAGCAGGCTCTGGGACAGGTCTCTTTATCATGGCTACACCTTC.

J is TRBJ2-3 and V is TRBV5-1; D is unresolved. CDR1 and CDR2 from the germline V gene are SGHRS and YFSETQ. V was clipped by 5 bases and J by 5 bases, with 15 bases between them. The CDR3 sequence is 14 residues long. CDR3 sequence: CASSQAPAGDTQYF. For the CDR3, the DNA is TGCGCCAGCAGTCAGGCCCCCGCAGGAGATACGCAGTATTTT.

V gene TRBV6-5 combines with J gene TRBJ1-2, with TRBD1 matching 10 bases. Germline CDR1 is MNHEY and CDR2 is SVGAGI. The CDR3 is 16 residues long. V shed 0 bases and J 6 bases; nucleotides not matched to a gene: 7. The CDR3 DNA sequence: TGTGCCAGCAGTTACTCCCAAGGACAGGGGGGACATGGCTACACCTTC. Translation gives CASSYSQGQGGHGYTF.

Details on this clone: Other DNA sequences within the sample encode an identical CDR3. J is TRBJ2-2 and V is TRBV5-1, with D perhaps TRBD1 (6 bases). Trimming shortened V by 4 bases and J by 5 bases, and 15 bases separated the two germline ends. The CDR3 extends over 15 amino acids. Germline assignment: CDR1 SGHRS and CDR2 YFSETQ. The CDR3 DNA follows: TGCGCCAGCAGCAAGTTGGACAGTAATACCGGGGAGCTGTTTTTT. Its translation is CASSKLDSNTGELFF.

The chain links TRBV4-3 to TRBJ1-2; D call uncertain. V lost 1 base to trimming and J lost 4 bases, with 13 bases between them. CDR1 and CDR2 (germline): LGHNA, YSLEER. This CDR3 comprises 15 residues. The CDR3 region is CASSQVGLVGYGYTF. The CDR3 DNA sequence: TGCGCCAGCAGCCAAGTAGGACTGGTGGGCTATGGCTACACCTTC.

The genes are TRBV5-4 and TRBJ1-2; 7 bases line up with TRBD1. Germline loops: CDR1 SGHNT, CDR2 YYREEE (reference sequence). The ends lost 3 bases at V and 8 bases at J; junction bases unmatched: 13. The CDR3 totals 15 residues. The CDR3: CASSSLRTGVRGYTF. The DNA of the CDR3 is TGTGCCAGCAGCTCCCTACGAACAGGGGTAAGGGGCTACACCTTC.

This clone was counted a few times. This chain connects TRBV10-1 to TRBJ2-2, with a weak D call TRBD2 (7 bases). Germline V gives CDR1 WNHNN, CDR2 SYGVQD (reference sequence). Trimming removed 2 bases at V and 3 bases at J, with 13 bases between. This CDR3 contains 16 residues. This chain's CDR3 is CASSESGGGHTGELFF. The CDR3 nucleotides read TGCGCCAGCAGTGAGAGTGGGGGGGGGCACACCGGGGAGCTGTTTTTT.

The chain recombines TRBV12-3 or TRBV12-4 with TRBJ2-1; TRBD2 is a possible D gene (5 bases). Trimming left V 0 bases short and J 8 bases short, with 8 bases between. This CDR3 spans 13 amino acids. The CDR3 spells CASSLAEEDEQFF. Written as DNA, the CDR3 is TGTGCCAGCAGTTTAGCGGAGGAGGATGAGCAGTTCTTC.